These 21 T cell receptor beta chains originate from one sample sequenced in a study of blood T cell repertoires in COVID-19. The repertoire was sequenced with immunoSEQ multiplex PCR; TCRdb's copy has only in-frame clones and lacks some. The profile shows 97,000 or so clones, approximately 80% of them singletons. Specimen: peripheral blood. The receptor source for this set is a man aged 55 to 70 with active or convalescent COVID-19.

The chain uses TRBV19 and TRBJ2-3; 8 bases fit TRBD1. The CDR3 covers 14 residues. CDR1 is LNHDA, CDR2 SQIVND, per germline (reference sequence). V trimming: 6 bases; J trimming: 2 bases; junction bases outside the gene matches: 4. The CDR3 loop reads CASRTGANTDTQYF. The DNA of the CDR3 is TGTGCCAGTAGGACAGGGGCCAACACAGATACGCAGTATTTT.

The chain recombines TRBV5-4 with TRBJ2-6; D ambiguous. The V and J ends lost 7 bases and 4 bases respectively, with 9 bases between them. There are 13 residues in the CDR3. The germline gives CDR1 SGHNT, CDR2 YYREEE (reference sequence). The CDR3 here is CASLRAGANVLTF. CDR3 coding DNA: TGTGCCAGCCTACGTGCGGGGGCCAACGTCCTGACTTTC.

The CDR3 reads CASSLVGGSGANVLTF. The CDR3 DNA follows: TGTGCCAGCAGCTTGGTTGGGGGGTCCGGGGCCAACGTCCTGACTTTC. The chain couples TRBV5-8 to TRBJ2-6, with D perhaps matching TRBD2 (6 bases). V lost 0 bases to trimming and J lost 4 bases, with 11 bases between them. The germline V gene encodes CDR1 SGHTS and CDR2 YDEGEE. This CDR3 spans 16 amino acids.

A single count supports this clone. V gene TRBV18 combines with J gene TRBJ2-7, with a possible D match to TRBD1 (5 bases). V gave up 3 bases and J gave up 7 bases, with 16 bases separating them. CDR1 is KGHSH, CDR2 LQKENI, per germline. This CDR3 contains 14 residues. The CDR3 here is CASSPLGLEGEQYV. The CDR3 DNA reads TGTGCCAGCTCACCCTTGGGGCTGGAAGGAGAGCAGTACGTC.

The rearrangement uses TRBV28 and TRBJ2-7; TRBD2 matches at 9 bases. This CDR3 comprises 14 residues. V dropped 5 bases and J dropped 0; count of bases not matched to a gene: 2. Germline V gives CDR1 MDHEN, CDR2 SYDVKM. In nucleotides, the CDR3 is TGTGCCAGCAGTGCGGGAGGGAGCTCCTACGAGCAGTACTTC. As protein: CASSAGGSSYEQYF. The full variable domain, its missing parts supplied by reference TRBV28 and TRBJ2-7, is DVKVTQSSRYLVKRTGEKVFLECVQDMDHENMFWYRQDPGLGLRLIYFSYDVKMKEKGDIPEGYSVSREKKERFSLILESASTNQTSMYLCASSAGGSSYEQYFGPGTRLTVT.

This chain links TRBV30 with TRBJ1-2, with a possible D match to TRBD1 (6 bases). V lost 8 bases and J 10 bases, leaving 17 bases between the germline ends. Germline-derived CDR1 and CDR2 are GTSNPN and SVGIG (reference sequence). The CDR3 consists of 11 residues. As DNA, the CDR3 is TGTGCCGCAGCCCAGGGGAGAACCTACACCTTC. Translating it yields CAAAQGRTYTF.

The chain employs TRBV19 and TRBJ1-3; TRBD1 matches 8 bases. Germline CDR1 is LNHDA and CDR2 is SQIVND (reference sequence). The CDR3 totals 17 residues. V dropped 5 bases and J dropped 1; count of bases not matched to a gene: 10. The CDR3 DNA sequence: TGTGCCAGTAGTCCCGCCGGACAGGGTGGGTCTGGAAACACCATATATTTT. This sequence encodes CASSPAGQGGSGNTIYF.

The V call is TRBV27, the J call TRBJ2-3, with D possibly TRBD2 on 6 matching bases. V lost 7 bases and J lost 4, with 18 bases in between. Germline V lookup: CDR1 MNHEY, CDR2 SMNVEV (reference sequence). The CDR3 length is 15 residues. The CDR3 bases are TGTGCCAGCATTACTGAAGCGGGCCAAGCAGATACGCAGTATTTT. This translates into CASITEAGQADTQYF.

The chain recombines TRBV28 with TRBJ1-3; D unclear. From germline, CDR1 is MDHEN and CDR2 SYDVKM. With 3 bases removed from V and 4 bases from J, the gap between germline ends came to 4 bases. This CDR3 contains 12 residues. The CDR3 sequence: CASSFVGNTIYF. The CDR3 bases are TGTGCCAGCAGTTTCGTCGGAAACACCATATATTTT.

This chain joins TRBV5-6 and TRBJ2-5; 7 bases map to TRBD2. V dropped 4 bases and J dropped 5; count of bases not matched to a gene: 11. This CDR3 comprises 15 residues. CDR1 and CDR2 from the germline V gene are SGHDT and YYEEEE. CDR3 in DNA: TGTGCCAGCAGCCTGCCTCCCGGGCGGGGGGAGACCCAGTACTTC. Its protein is CASSLPPGRGETQYF.

The V gene is TRBV28, the J gene TRBJ1-2; TRBD1 matches at 7 bases. Germline V gives CDR1 MDHEN, CDR2 SYDVKM. The CDR3 runs to 14 residues. J lost 4 bases, V lost 6 bases, and 8 bases had no gene match. CDR3 residues: CASSVSGQLYGYTF. CDR3 coding DNA: TGTGCCAGCAGCGTTTCGGGACAGCTCTATGGCTACACCTTC.

This rearrangement joins TRBV6-5 to TRBJ2-7, with TRBD1 matching 7 bases. Unmatched junction bases numbered 5, after V lost 7 bases and J lost 2 bases. The CDR3 totals 13 residues. Germline loops: CDR1 MNHEY, CDR2 SVGAGI. This CDR3 is CASTPRGTYEQYF. CDR3 coding DNA: TGTGCCAGCACCCCCAGGGGGACCTACGAGCAGTACTTC.

This clone was counted a single time. DNA for the CDR3: TGTGCCAGCAGCTTGGCCGAGGAGGTAGCTGAAAAACTGTTTTTT. Its protein is CASSLAEEVAEKLFF. This chain links TRBV5-4 with TRBJ1-4; D is undetermined. The CDR3 contains 15 residues. V was clipped by 0 bases and J by 7 bases, with 13 bases between them. The V gene's germline CDR1 is SGHNT and CDR2 YYREEE (reference sequence).

The CDR3 region is CASSLSTGYEQYV. The CDR3 coding sequence is TGTGCCAGCAGCTTGAGTACAGGGTATGAGCAGTACGTC. The genes are TRBV7-8 and TRBJ2-7; a possible D gene is TRBD1 (6 bases). CDR3 length: 13 residues. V was pared by 3 bases and J by 7 bases, with 13 bases between. The germline gives CDR1 SGHVS, CDR2 FQNEAQ.

The V call is TRBV2, the J call TRBJ2-7; 9 bases line up with TRBD1. Unmatched junction bases numbered 3, after V lost 3 bases and J lost 3 bases. Germline V gene data show CDR1 as SNHLY and CDR2 as FYNNEI. The CDR3 is made up of 14 amino acids. CDR3 nucleotide sequence: TGTGCCAGCAGTGAGGACAGGGGTTTCTACGAGCAGTACTTC. Its protein product is CASSEDRGFYEQYF.

The chain recombines TRBV7-2 with TRBJ2-4; 8 positions match TRBD2. The CDR3 extends over 17 amino acids. V was pared by 5 bases and J by 2 bases, with 11 bases of the junction left unmatched. Germline loops: CDR1 SGHTA, CDR2 FQGNSA. In DNA form, the CDR3 reads TGTGCCAGCAGCCCGTCCCATACTAGCGGCTCCAAAAACATTCAGTACTTC. Translated: CASSPSHTSGSKNIQYF.

V and J are TRBV6-5 and TRBJ1-3, with a possible D match to TRBD1 (5 bases). Germline CDR1 is MNHEY and CDR2 is SVGAGI. The CDR3 runs 15 residues. V lost 2 bases, J lost 4 bases, and 12 bases lay in between. The CDR3 reads CASSYEAGPGNTIYF. In DNA, the CDR3 is TGTGCCAGCAGTTACGAGGCAGGGCCAGGAAACACCATATATTTT.

The gene calls are TRBV11-1 and TRBJ2-7; D gene unclear. The CDR3 runs to 13 residues. The germline gives CDR1 SGHAT, CDR2 FQDESV (reference sequence). Trimming removed 4 bases at V and 2 bases at J, with 9 bases between. CDR3 sequence: CASSSLLTYEQYF. The DNA for the CDR3 is TGTGCCAGCAGCTCACTCCTCACCTACGAGCAGTACTTC.

This clone has just one count. The chain uses TRBV11-3 and TRBJ1-4; D gene uncertain. V lost 5 bases and J lost 4, with 11 bases in between. Germline V lookup: CDR1 SGHNT, CDR2 YENEEA. The CDR3 runs to 14 residues. The CDR3: CASSLSQINEKLFF. The CDR3 DNA reads as TGTGCCAGCAGCCTCAGTCAGATTAATGAAAAACTGTTTTTT.

The chain links TRBV5-1 to TRBJ1-1; D might be TRBD1 (5 bases). This CDR3 spans 14 amino acids. Germline CDR1 SGHRS, CDR2 YFSETQ. V lost 0 bases and J 3 bases, leaving 9 bases between the germline ends. CDR3 bases: TGCGCCAGCAGCTTGGCAGGGATGGACACTGAAGCTTTCTTT. This sequence encodes CASSLAGMDTEAFF.

This rearrangement joins TRBV27 to TRBJ1-1, with D tentatively TRBD1 (5 bases). This CDR3 contains 17 residues. The V gene's germline CDR1 is MNHEY and CDR2 SMNVEV (reference sequence). V shed 8 bases and J shed 4 bases, with 26 bases lying between them. CDR3 sequence (DNA): TGTGCCAGCGAATTCCGGGACCGGGAGGGAATTCCCACTGAAGCTTTCTTT. It yields the protein CASEFRDREGIPTEAFF.